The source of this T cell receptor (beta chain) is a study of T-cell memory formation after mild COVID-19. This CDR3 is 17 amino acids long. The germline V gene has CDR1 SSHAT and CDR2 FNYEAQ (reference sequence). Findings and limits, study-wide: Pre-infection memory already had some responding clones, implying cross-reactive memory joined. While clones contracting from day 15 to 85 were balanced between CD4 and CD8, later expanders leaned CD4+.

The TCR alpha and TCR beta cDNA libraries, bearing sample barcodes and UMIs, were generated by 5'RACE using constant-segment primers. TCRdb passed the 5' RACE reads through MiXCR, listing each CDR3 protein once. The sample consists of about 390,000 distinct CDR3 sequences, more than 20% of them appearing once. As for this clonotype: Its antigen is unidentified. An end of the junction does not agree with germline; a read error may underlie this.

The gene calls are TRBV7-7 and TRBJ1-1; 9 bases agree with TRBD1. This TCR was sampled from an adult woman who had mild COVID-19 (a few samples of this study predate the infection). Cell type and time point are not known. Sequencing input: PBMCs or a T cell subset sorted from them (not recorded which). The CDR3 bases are TGTGCTAGCAGCTTATGGGGGACAGGGCGGTTGAACACTGAAGCTTTCTTT. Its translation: CASSLWGTGRLNTEAFF.